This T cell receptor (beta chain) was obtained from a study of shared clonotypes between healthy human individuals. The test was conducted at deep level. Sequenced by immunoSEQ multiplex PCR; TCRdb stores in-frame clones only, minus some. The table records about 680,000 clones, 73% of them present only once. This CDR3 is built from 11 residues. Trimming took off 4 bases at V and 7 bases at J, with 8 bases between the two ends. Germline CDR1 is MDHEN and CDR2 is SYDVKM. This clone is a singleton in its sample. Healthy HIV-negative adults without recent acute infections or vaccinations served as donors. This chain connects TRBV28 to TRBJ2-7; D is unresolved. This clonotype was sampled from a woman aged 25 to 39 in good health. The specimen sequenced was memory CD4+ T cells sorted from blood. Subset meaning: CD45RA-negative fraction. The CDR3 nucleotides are TGTGCCAGCAGTTATGTTCGAGAGCAGTACTTC. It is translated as CASSYVREQYF.